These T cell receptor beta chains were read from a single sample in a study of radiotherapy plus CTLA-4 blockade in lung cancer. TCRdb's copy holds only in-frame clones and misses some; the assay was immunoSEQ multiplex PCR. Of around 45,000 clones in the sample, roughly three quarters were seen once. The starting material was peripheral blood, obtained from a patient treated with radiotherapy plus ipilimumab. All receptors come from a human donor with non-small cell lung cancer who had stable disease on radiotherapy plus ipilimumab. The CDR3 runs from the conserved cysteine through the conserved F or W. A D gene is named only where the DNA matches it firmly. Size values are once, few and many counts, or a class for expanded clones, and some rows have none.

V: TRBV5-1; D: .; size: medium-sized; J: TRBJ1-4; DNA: TGCGCCAGCAGCTTTGCCGCTAATGAAAAACTGTTTTTT; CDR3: CASSFAANEKLFF
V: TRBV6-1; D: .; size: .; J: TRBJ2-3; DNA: TGTGCCAGCAGTTTAGACAGGACCTTCACAGATACGCAGTATTTT; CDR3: CASSLDRTFTDTQYF
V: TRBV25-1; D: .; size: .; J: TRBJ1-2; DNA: TGTGCCAGCGTTGGGACCACTAACTATGGCTACACCTTC; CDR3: CASVGTTNYGYTF
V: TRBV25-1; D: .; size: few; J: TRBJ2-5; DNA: TGTGCCAGCAGTCCCCGGACAGCCCTAAAGGAGGAGACCCAGTACTTC; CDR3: CASSPRTALKEETQYF
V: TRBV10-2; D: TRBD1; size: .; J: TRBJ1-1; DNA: TGCGCCAGCAAGAGGGACAGACAGAACACTGAAGCTTTCTTT; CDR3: CASKRDRQNTEAFF
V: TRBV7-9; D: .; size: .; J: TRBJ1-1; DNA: TGTGCCAGCAGTGCCGGCAGGGGTAACTTGGGAGGATTCTTT; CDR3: CASSAGRGNLGGFF
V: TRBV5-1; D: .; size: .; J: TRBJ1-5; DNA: TGCGCCAGCAGCTTGGTACCTGATCAGCCCCAGCATTTT; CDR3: CASSLVPDQPQHF
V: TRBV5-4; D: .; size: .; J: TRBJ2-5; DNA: TGTGCCAGCAGCTTGGGAGGCTTGGGGGAGACCCAGTACTTC; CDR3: CASSLGGLGETQYF
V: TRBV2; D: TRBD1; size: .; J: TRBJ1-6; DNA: TGTGCCAGCAGTGGGGGTCGACAGGGCCTAGTGTCACCCCTCCACTTT; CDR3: CASSGGRQGLVSPLHF
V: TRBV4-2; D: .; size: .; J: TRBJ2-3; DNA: TGTGCCAGCAGCCAAGATCGCAGCACGCTTCAATTCACAGATACGCAGTATTTT; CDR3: CASSQDRSTLQFTDTQYF
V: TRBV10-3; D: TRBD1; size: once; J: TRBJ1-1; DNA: TGTGGACAACAGGGGACTGAAGCTTTCTTT; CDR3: CGQQGTEAFF
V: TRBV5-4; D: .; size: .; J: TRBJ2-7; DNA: TGTGCCAGCAGCTTACAGGGAGGTGTCTACGAGCAGTACTTC; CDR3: CASSLQGGVYEQYF
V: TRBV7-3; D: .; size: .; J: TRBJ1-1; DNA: TGTGCCAGCAGTATGAATCAGGAGCCAGGTACTGAAGCTTTCTTT; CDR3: CASSMNQEPGTEAFF
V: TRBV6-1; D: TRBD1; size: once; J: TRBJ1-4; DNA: TGTGCCAGCAGTGAAACCGGGACAGGGAACGAAAAACTGTTTTTT; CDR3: CASSETGTGNEKLFF
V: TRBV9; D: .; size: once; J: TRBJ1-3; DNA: TGTGCCAGCAGCGTATTCACGGGCTCTGGAAACACCATATATTTT; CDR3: CASSVFTGSGNTIYF
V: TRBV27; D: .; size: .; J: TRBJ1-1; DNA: TGTGCCAGCAGTTTATCCGGGTTCATGAACACTGAAGCTTTCTTT; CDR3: CASSLSGFMNTEAFF
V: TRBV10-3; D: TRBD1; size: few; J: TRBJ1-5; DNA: TGTGCCATCACCGACGACAGGGGGAATCAGCCCCAGCATTTT; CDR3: CAITDDRGNQPQHF
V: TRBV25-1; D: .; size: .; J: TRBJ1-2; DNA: TGTGCCAGCAGTGAAGGGAAAGGCTACTATGGCTACACCTTC; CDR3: CASSEGKGYYGYTF
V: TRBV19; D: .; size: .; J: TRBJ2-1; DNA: TGTGCCAGTAGAGGGGAAACCGGACTCCGCAGTGAGCAGTTCTTC; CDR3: CASRGETGLRSEQFF
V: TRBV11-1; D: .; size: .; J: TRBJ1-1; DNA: TGTGCCAGCAGCTTGGGGGGTCTCCGGAACACTGAAGCTTTCTTT; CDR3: CASSLGGLRNTEAFF
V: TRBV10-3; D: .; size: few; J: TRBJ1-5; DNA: TGTGCCATCAGTGTCGACGCAAATCAGCCCCAGCATTTT; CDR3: CAISVDANQPQHF
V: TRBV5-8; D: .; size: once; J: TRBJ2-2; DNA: TGTGCCAGCAGCCCGACCACTGCCGGGGAGCTGTTTTTT; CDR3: CASSPTTAGELFF
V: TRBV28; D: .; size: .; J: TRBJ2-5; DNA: TGTGCCAGCAGTATGGGGGGCAGCGGGGCAGAGACCCAGTACTTC; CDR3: CASSMGGSGAETQYF
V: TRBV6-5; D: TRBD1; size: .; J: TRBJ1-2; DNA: TGTGCCAGCAGTACGACAGGGTATGGCTACACCTTC; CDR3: CASSTTGYGYTF
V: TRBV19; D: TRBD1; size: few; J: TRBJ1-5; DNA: TGTGCCAGTAGTAGGGGGACAGGGGCCTCCAATCAGCCCCAGCATTTT; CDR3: CASSRGTGASNQPQHF
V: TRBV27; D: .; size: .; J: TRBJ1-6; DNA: TGTGCCAGCAGTTTATCCCTCCACGCCGGGAATTCACCCCTCCACTTT; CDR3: CASSLSLHAGNSPLHF
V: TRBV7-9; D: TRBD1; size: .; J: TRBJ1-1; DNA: TGTGCCAGCAGCTTCGGACAGGGGATAGGCACTGAAGCTTTCTTT; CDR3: CASSFGQGIGTEAFF
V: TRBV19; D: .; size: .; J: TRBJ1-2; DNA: TGTGCCAGTAGTATCAGTCGACAGGACTATGGCTACACCTTC; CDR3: CASSISRQDYGYTF
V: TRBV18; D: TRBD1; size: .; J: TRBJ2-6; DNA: TGTGCCAGCTCACTTCTCCGGCAGGGGGATTATGGGGCCAACGTCCTGACTTTC; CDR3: CASSLLRQGDYGANVLTF
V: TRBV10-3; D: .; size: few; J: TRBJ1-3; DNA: TGTGCCATCAGTCCTGTCTCCCTTCGCTCTGGAAACACCATATATTTT; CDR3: CAISPVSLRSGNTIYF
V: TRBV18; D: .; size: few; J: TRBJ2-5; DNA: TGTGCCAGCTCGTTCCTTGGGCAGTGGGAGACCCAGTACTTC; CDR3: CASSFLGQWETQYF
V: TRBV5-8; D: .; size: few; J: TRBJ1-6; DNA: TGTGCCAGCAGCTTGTGGGTGGATTCACCCCTCCACTTT; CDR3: CASSLWVDSPLHF
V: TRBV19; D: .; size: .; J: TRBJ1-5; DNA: TGTGCCAGTAGTATAGTCAGGGATCAGCCCCAGCATTTT; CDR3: CASSIVRDQPQHF